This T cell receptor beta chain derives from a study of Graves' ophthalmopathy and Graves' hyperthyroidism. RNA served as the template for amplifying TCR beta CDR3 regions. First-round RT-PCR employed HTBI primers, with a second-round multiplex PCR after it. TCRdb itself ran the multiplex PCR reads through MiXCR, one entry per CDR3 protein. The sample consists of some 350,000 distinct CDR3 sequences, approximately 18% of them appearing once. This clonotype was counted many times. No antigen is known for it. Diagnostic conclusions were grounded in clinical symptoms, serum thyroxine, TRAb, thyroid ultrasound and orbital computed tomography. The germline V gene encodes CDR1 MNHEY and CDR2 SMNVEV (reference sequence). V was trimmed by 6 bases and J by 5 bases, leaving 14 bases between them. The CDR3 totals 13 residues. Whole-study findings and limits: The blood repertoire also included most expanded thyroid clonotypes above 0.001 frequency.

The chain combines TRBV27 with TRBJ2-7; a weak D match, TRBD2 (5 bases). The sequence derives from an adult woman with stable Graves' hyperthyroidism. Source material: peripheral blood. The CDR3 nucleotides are TGTGCCAGCAGCCCGCCGGTCGGGGACGAGCAGTACTTC. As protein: CASSPPVGDEQYF.